These 17 T cell receptor beta chains originate from one sample sequenced in a study of T cell repertoires in cytomegalovirus infection. TCRdb analysed the reads with MiXCR anew, one entry per CDR3 protein. This sample has 150,000 to 160,000 distinct CDR3 sequences; about 20% occur once, and the top ten carry about 10%. The sequenced sample was PBMCs. The receptors come from a human donor in good health (CMV status not recorded). Some clones in this sample may be carry-over from other donors' samples.

The rearrangement links TRBV12-3 or TRBV12-4 to TRBJ2-1; 10 bases agree with TRBD2. CDR3 length: 15 amino acids. V trimming: 3 bases; J trimming: 4 bases; junction bases outside the gene matches: 3. CDR3 amino acids: CASSFSGRLYNEQFF. The CDR3 DNA follows: TGTGCCAGCAGTTTTAGCGGGAGGCTTTACAATGAGCAGTTCTTC.

This clonotype showed up just a few times. The genes are TRBV28 and TRBJ2-7; tentative D call: TRBD2 (6 bases). The CDR3 length is 15 residues. V was pared by 2 bases and J by 2 bases, with 13 bases between. Looked up from germline, CDR1 is MDHEN and CDR2 is SYDVKM. The CDR3 reads CASSLTVGGTYEQYF. The DNA of the CDR3 is TGTGCCAGCAGTTTAACAGTGGGAGGAACCTACGAGCAGTACTTC.

The chain employs TRBV28 and TRBJ1-4; the D is unclear. Germline V CDR1 and CDR2: MDHEN, SYDVKM. V shed 6 bases and J shed 1 base, with 9 bases lying between them. The CDR3 covers 14 residues. CDR3 DNA: TGTGCCAGCAGCCGTATTGGAACTAATGAAAAACTGTTTTTT. As protein: CASSRIGTNEKLFF.

This clonotype has ten or more counts. The V call is TRBV7-2, the J call TRBJ2-1; the D call may be TRBD1 or TRBD2 (7 bases each). The CDR3 has 15 amino acids. V was trimmed by 4 bases and J by 4 bases, leaving 14 bases between them. Germline V CDR1 and CDR2: SGHTA, FQGNSA. CDR3 sequence (DNA): TGTGCCAGCAGCTCGCAGGGGGGGGAGTACAATGAGCAGTTCTTC. This gives the protein CASSSQGGEYNEQFF.

This clonotype was counted a few times. The chain combines TRBV5-8 with TRBJ2-5; 11 bases are shared with TRBD1. The CDR3 is 15 amino acids. V dropped 5 bases and J dropped 5; count of bases not matched to a gene: 8. Germline V lookup: CDR1 SGHTS, CDR2 YDEGEE. The CDR3 spells CASRTGTGGSETQYF. The DNA of the CDR3 is TGTGCCAGCAGGACCGGGACAGGGGGATCGGAGACCCAGTACTTC.

The sample holds many counts of this clonotype. At one of its ends the junction is not consistent with the germline gene, which may arise from a read error. This chain joins TRBV7-7 and TRBJ2-5; 9 bases fit TRBD1. This CDR3 is built from 17 residues. Per germline, CDR1 SSHAT and CDR2 FNYEAQ (reference sequence). The chain's CDR3 is CASSLGQGLMDQETQYF. In DNA, the CDR3 is TGTGCTAGCAGCTTAGGACAGGGGTTGATGGACCAAGAGACCCAGTACTTC.

In the case of this clonotype: A much more abundant neighbour one base away suggests this may be a read error. The rearrangement joins TRBV12-3 or TRBV12-4 to TRBJ2-6; 7 bases line up with TRBD1. Trimming at V came to 6 bases and at J to 0 bases, leaving 14 bases not matched to a gene. The CDR3 is 19 amino acids. The CDR3 DNA follows: TGTGCCAGCAGCCCCCGGGTAGGGGGCGCTCTCTCTGGGGCCAACGTCCTGACTTTC. Its translation: CASSPRVGGALSGANVLTF.

This clonotype has at least ten counts. J is TRBJ1-1 and V is TRBV7-9, with a possible D match to TRBD1 (5 bases). Germline V CDR1 and CDR2: SEHNR, FQNEAQ (reference sequence). Trimming pared 5 bases from V and 8 bases from J, leaving 9 bases between. CDR3 length: 11 residues. The CDR3, as DNA: TGTGCCAGCAGCCTGACAGAGGAAGCTTTCTTT. Its protein is CASSLTEEAFF. Full variable domain (missing parts from reference TRBV7-9 and TRBJ1-1): DTGVSQNPRHKITKRGQNVTFRCDPISEHNRLYWYRQTLGQGPEFLTYFQNEAQLEKSRLLSDRFSAERPKGSFSTLEIQRTEQGDSAMYLCASSLTEEAFFGQGTRLTVV.

To note about this clonotype: The junction departs from germline at one end; a sequencing error may be responsible. The chain recombines TRBV7-9 with TRBJ2-3; 7 positions match TRBD2. Germline V gene sequence: CDR1 SEHNR, CDR2 FQNEAQ (reference sequence). This CDR3 comprises 15 residues. The CDR3 coding sequence is TGTACCAGCAGCCTCAGGGAGGGTAGCACAGATACGCAGTATTTT. It specifies CTSSLREGSTDTQYF.

The sample holds many counts of this clonotype. The chain is built from TRBV12-3 or TRBV12-4 and TRBJ2-3; TRBD1 or TRBD2 may be the D gene (5 bases each). The ends were cut back, 3 bases at V and 9 bases at J, with 10 bases in the middle. The CDR3 is 12 residues long. As DNA, the CDR3 is TGTGCCAGCAGTTTCCAGGGAGCGACGCAGTATTTT. Amino acids: CASSFQGATQYF.

This clonotype was picked up a small number of times. This chain links TRBV11-1 with TRBJ2-1, with TRBD1 matching 10 bases. CDR3 length: 16 residues. With 2 bases clipped from V and 6 bases from J, the junction kept 7 bases outside the gene matches. Per germline, CDR1 SGHAT and CDR2 FQDESV (reference sequence). CDR3 bases: TGTGCCAGCAGCTTACTCCGGGACAGGGGATCCAATGAGCAGTTCTTC. As protein: CASSLLRDRGSNEQFF.

This clonotype was detected only a few times. The genes are TRBV20-1 and TRBJ2-3, with TRBD1 matching 7 bases. CDR3 length: 12 amino acids. CDR1 and CDR2 (germline): DFQATT, SNEGSKA (reference sequence). The trim removed 3 bases at V and 6 bases at J, leaving 3 bases unmatched. CDR3 protein: CSARVTGDTQYF. CDR3 nucleotide sequence: TGCAGTGCTAGGGTGACAGGGGATACGCAGTATTTT.

CDR3 region: CASTPRGPDTQYF. The CDR3 DNA is TGTGCCAGCACCCCCAGGGGGCCCGATACGCAGTATTTT. The rearrangement links TRBV12-3 or TRBV12-4 to TRBJ2-3; 8 bases are a match to TRBD1. V lost 7 bases, J lost 6 bases, and 6 bases stayed unmatched. This CDR3 has 13 amino acids.

This chain uses TRBV28 with TRBJ1-2; D unresolved. Trimming removed 5 bases from V and 7 bases from J, with 14 bases in between. The CDR3 runs to 13 residues. Looked up from germline, CDR1 is MDHEN and CDR2 is SYDVKM. The DNA of the CDR3 is TGTGCCAGCAGTACCGCGCCGATGGGTGGCTACACCTTC. Translated: CASSTAPMGGYTF.

This chain connects TRBV6-8 to TRBJ1-1; no reliable D call. This CDR3 is 15 amino acids long. Germline assignment: CDR1 MNHGY and CDR2 SAAAGT. The germline V and J ends were trimmed by 7 bases and 7 bases, with 22 bases remaining between them. The CDR3 reads CASTASGPAFGEAFF. CDR3 coding DNA: TGTGCCAGCACGGCATCTGGGCCGGCGTTTGGTGAAGCTTTCTTT.

This chain joins TRBV29-1 and TRBJ1-3, with D perhaps matching TRBD1 (5 bases). Between the trimmed V and J ends, which lost 5 bases and 1 base, there was a span of 15 bases. The CDR3 runs 15 residues. CDR1 SQVTM and CDR2 ANQGSEA come from the germline V gene. The CDR3 DNA sequence: TGCAGCGTTACTGGGCCAGGGCAATCTGGAAACACCATATATTTT. The encoded protein is CSVTGPGQSGNTIYF. Drawing the rest from reference TRBV29-1 and TRBJ1-3, the complete variable domain is SAVISQKPSRDICQRGTSLTIQCQVDSQVTMMFWYRQQPGQSLTLIATANQGSEATYESGFVIDKFPISRPNLTFSTLTVSNMSPEDSSIYLCSVTGPGQSGNTIYFGEGSWLTVV.

This clonotype came up many times. V gene TRBV4-1 combines with J gene TRBJ2-7; weak D call: TRBD2 (6 bases). The CDR3 sequence is 14 residues long. Germline V gene lookup returns CDR1 MGHRA and CDR2 YSYEKL. V shed 3 bases and J shed 5 bases, with 14 bases lying between them. Here the CDR3 reads CASSQGGIGHEQYF. In nucleotides, the CDR3 is TGCGCCAGCAGCCAGGGGGGTATTGGGCACGAGCAGTACTTC.